The source of this TCR beta chain is a study of shared clonotypes between healthy human individuals. Study-wide findings and caveats: Naive CD4 clonotypes were shared across a handful of donors at about 5.2%. When compared with the clonotypes that were shared by all four sorted-subset donors, the non-shared clonotypes turned out to have lower generation probabilities.

Produced via immunoSEQ multiplex PCR; TCRdb's table is partial and in-frame only. This table holds some 2,400,000 clones, under 97% found once. To note about this clone: Its antigen is unidentified.

This sequence originates from a man aged 18 to 30 in good health. Sequencing was performed on naive CD4+ T cells sorted from blood. Documented subset: CD45RA+ positively selected.

For the CDR3, the DNA is TGCGCCAGCAGCTTGGCCCCGAGGGCTGGGGCCAACGTCCTGACTTTC. This codes for CASSLAPRAGANVLTF. V is TRBV5-1 and J is TRBJ2-6; a weak D match, TRBD2 (5 bases). Trimming left V 0 bases short and J 2 bases short, with 9 bases between. Germline CDR1 reads SGHRS; CDR2 reads YFSETQ. The CDR3 length is 16 residues.